These 30 T cell receptor beta chains were all obtained from the same sample, sequenced in a study of siplizumab effects on memory and regulatory T cells. Profiled with immunoSEQ multiplex PCR; TCRdb holds only in-frame clones, not every one. The sample comprises under 140,000 clones, 92% of which are singletons, and approximately 1.2% rests with the top ten. The sequenced sample was CD4+ T cells sorted from blood. These TCRs come from a human donor in good health.

The J gene is TRBJ1-5, the V gene TRBV19, with D unclear. Between the trimmed V and J ends, which lost 4 bases and 4 bases, there was a span of 8 bases. The germline V gene has CDR1 LNHDA and CDR2 SQIVND (reference sequence). The CDR3 totals 13 residues. CDR3 in amino acids: CASSKSTNQPQHF. CDR3 coding DNA: TGTGCCAGTAGTAAGTCCACGAATCAGCCCCAGCATTTT.

The rearrangement joins TRBV21-1 to TRBJ1-2. TRBV21-1 is termed a pseudogene. The CDR3 extends over 13 amino acids. The CDR3 DNA reads TGTGCCAGCAGCAAAAGGTCGGACTATGGCTACACCTTC. It codes for CASSKRSDYGYTF.

This clone was seen a single time. This chain links TRBV6-1 with TRBJ2-5, with D perhaps given as TRBD1 or TRBD2 (6 bases each). The J call is doubtful: the DNA matches TRBJ2-7 better. The germline V gene has CDR1 MNHNS and CDR2 SASEGT. CDR3 size: 14 residues. The CDR3 DNA reads TGTGCCAGCAGTAGACAGGAGGGGACCTACGAGCAGTACTTC. Encoded protein: CASSRQEGTYEQYF.

The chain couples TRBV5-1 to TRBJ2-3; D tentatively fits TRBD1 or TRBD2 (5 bases each). The CDR3 sequence is 16 residues long. The ends were cut back, 4 bases at V and 2 bases at J, with 17 bases in the middle. CDR1 SGHRS and CDR2 YFSETQ come from the germline V gene. The CDR3 nucleotides read TGCGCCAGCAGCCTAGCCCTCGGGGCGATCACAGATACGCAGTATTTT. Protein: CASSLALGAITDTQYF.

This clone was observed a few times. The genes are TRBV7-9 and TRBJ2-2; D is undetermined. Trimming shortened V by 5 bases and J by 7 bases, and 8 bases separated the two germline ends. CDR1 is SEHNR, CDR2 FQNEAQ, per germline (reference sequence). The CDR3 is 12 amino acids. Here the CDR3 reads CASSPGLGELFF. The DNA for the CDR3 is TGTGCCAGCAGCCCCGGGCTCGGGGAGCTGTTTTTT.

This clone was detected once. V is TRBV23-1 and J is TRBJ1-2, with unresolved D. TRBV23-1 is an ORF; its function is uncertain. This CDR3 has 14 amino acids. The V end lost 4 bases, the J end lost 2 bases, and 11 bases lay between the germline ends. The CDR3 spells CASSPKEVNYGYTF. DNA of the CDR3: TGCGCCAGCAGTCCAAAGGAGGTAAACTATGGCTACACCTTC.

The genes are TRBV25-1 and TRBJ2-2; tentatively, D is TRBD1 (7 bases). Looked up from germline, CDR1 is MGHDK and CDR2 is SYGVNS. The V and J ends lost 4 bases and 1 base respectively, with 13 bases between them. The CDR3 has 16 residues. As DNA, the CDR3 is TGTGCCAGCAGTGGGGCGGGGACAGTGAACACCGGGGAGCTGTTTTTT. This gives the protein CASSGAGTVNTGELFF.

This clone was seen just once. V gene TRBV2 combines with J gene TRBJ1-2, with a weak D call TRBD1 (6 bases). Trimming took 9 bases from V and 3 from J, leaving 14 bases between them. CDR1 and CDR2 from the germline V gene are SNHLY and FYNNEI. The CDR3 covers 13 residues. CDR3 loop: CASAPGADYGYTF. The DNA of the CDR3 is TGTGCCAGTGCCCCGGGGGCGGACTATGGCTACACCTTC.

DNA of the CDR3: TGTGCCAGCAGTTACGGGAAATCTGGGGCCAACGTCCTGACTTTC. This encodes CASSYGKSGANVLTF. This chain connects TRBV6-5 to TRBJ2-6; no clear D gene. Germline CDR1 reads MNHEY; CDR2 reads SVGAGI. The CDR3 runs to 15 residues. Deletions cut 2 bases from V and 1 base from J, with 6 bases between.

This chain connects TRBV19 to TRBJ1-5; no reliable D call. This CDR3 is 12 amino acids long. The V end was cut by 2 bases, the J end by 4 bases, with 3 bases between. The V gene's germline CDR1 is LNHDA and CDR2 SQIVND (reference sequence). The CDR3 region has the DNA TGTGCCAGTAGTATACAAAATCAGCCCCAGCATTTT. This sequence encodes CASSIQNQPQHF.

The genes are TRBV12-5 and TRBJ2-7, with a weak D call TRBD2 (5 bases). The CDR3 is 17 amino acids. With 1 base removed from V and 3 bases from J, the gap between germline ends came to 19 bases. Germline V gene sequence: CDR1 LGHNT, CDR2 FRNRAP. The CDR3 loop is CASGLAKGLGLYYEQYF. The CDR3, as DNA: TGTGCTAGTGGTTTGGCCAAAGGACTCGGGCTATACTACGAGCAGTACTTC.

This clone was seen only once. The genes are TRBV7-3 and TRBJ2-2, with D unresolved. The V end lost 5 bases, the J end lost 3 bases, and 10 bases lay between the germline ends. This CDR3 is built from 14 residues. Germline CDR1 and CDR2: SGHTA and FQGTGA. DNA of the CDR3: TGTGCCAGCAGCCGAGACACCTACACCGGGGAGCTGTTTTTT. It codes for CASSRDTYTGELFF.

This chain connects TRBV6-5 to TRBJ1-5, with D hard to call. This CDR3 is built from 13 residues. V lost 0 bases, J lost 6 bases, and 6 bases lay in between. Germline loops: CDR1 MNHEY, CDR2 SVGAGI. The CDR3 spells CASSYSMLQPQHF. The DNA for the CDR3 is TGTGCCAGCAGTTACTCGATGCTTCAGCCCCAGCATTTT.

The chain carries TRBV10-3 and TRBJ1-1; D may be TRBD1 (6 bases). Trimming cost V 6 bases and J 1 base, with 12 bases left between them. This CDR3 has 14 amino acids. Germline CDR1 and CDR2: ENHRY and SYGVKD. The CDR3 sequence is CAISPTGTNTEAFF. CDR3 nucleotide sequence: TGTGCCATCAGCCCAACAGGGACGAACACTGAAGCTTTCTTT.

This chain joins TRBV25-1 and TRBJ1-6, with 7 bases lining up with TRBD1. Germline CDR1 reads MGHDK; CDR2 reads SYGVNS. The CDR3 consists of 16 residues. V was clipped by 2 bases and J by 7 bases; unmatched bases: 8. The CDR3 bases are TGTGCCAGCAGTGAAGGTAGAGGGACAGCAAATTCACCCCTCCACTTT. It yields the protein CASSEGRGTANSPLHF.

V is TRBV6-5 and J is TRBJ2-7; D may be TRBD1 (6 bases). Per germline, CDR1 MNHEY and CDR2 SVGAGI. V was pared by 2 bases and J by 3 bases, with 8 bases between. The CDR3 is made up of 13 amino acids. This CDR3 is CASSYGRGYEQYF. The CDR3 DNA is TGTGCCAGCAGTTACGGCAGGGGCTACGAGCAGTACTTC.

This clone was recorded only once. The chain recombines TRBV7-3 with TRBJ2-2; D is unclear. Germline V lookup: CDR1 SGHTA, CDR2 FQGTGA. The CDR3 has 14 amino acids. The ends were cut back, 5 bases at V and 2 bases at J, with 9 bases in the middle. This CDR3 reads CASSPTVNTGELFF. In DNA, the CDR3 is TGTGCCAGCAGCCCCACGGTAAACACCGGGGAGCTGTTTTTT.

V and J are TRBV2 and TRBJ2-7, with 7 bases identical to TRBD1. CDR1 is SNHLY, CDR2 FYNNEI, per germline. This CDR3 is 14 amino acids long. V was clipped by 7 bases and J by 6 bases; unmatched bases: 12. Written as DNA, the CDR3 is TGTGCCAGCAACGGAGACAGGGTTCTTTCCGAGCAGTACTTC. Protein product: CASNGDRVLSEQYF.

This clone has only a few counts. The chain combines TRBV7-9 with TRBJ2-3; D may be TRBD1 (6 bases). V was pared by 2 bases and J by 2 bases, with 8 bases between. This CDR3 comprises 14 residues. Per germline, CDR1 SEHNR and CDR2 FQNEAQ (reference sequence). The CDR3 sequence: CASSLRDTTDTQYF. The CDR3 DNA sequence: TGTGCCAGCAGCTTACGGGACACCACAGATACGCAGTATTTT.

The chain joins TRBV18 to TRBJ1-6; 7 bases map to TRBD1. The CDR3 has 14 amino acids. The germline CDR1 and CDR2 sequences are KGHSH and LQKENI. Trimming cost V 3 bases and J 8 bases; bases outside gene matches: 4. The CDR3: CASSPTGSDSPLHF. In nucleotides, the CDR3 is TGTGCCAGCTCACCGACAGGGTCTGATTCACCCCTCCACTTT.

The chain carries TRBV16 and TRBJ1-5; 7 bases match TRBD1. The V and J ends lost 2 bases and 3 bases, in that order; junction bases with no gene match: 7. The CDR3 is 16 residues long. The V gene's germline CDR1 is KGHSY and CDR2 FQNENV. The CDR3 coding sequence is TGTGCCAGCAGCCAAACAGGGGATAATTCCAATCAGCCCCAGCATTTT. Protein product: CASSQTGDNSNQPQHF.

The chain links TRBV9 to TRBJ1-5; 8 nucleotides agree with TRBD1. V gave up 0 bases and J gave up 5 bases; unmatched junction bases: 10. Germline-derived CDR1 and CDR2 are SGDLS and YYNGEE. This CDR3 comprises 17 residues. This CDR3 reads CASSVVTGQVNDQPQHF. The CDR3 nucleotides read TGTGCCAGCAGCGTAGTAACGGGACAGGTAAATGATCAGCCCCAGCATTTT.

This chain connects TRBV6-5 to TRBJ1-2, with 8 nucleotides matching TRBD1. Trimming took 9 bases from V and 4 from J; bases not matched to a gene: 4. This CDR3 contains 12 residues. Germline loops: CDR1 MNHEY, CDR2 SVGAGI. The CDR3 DNA reads TGTGCCAGTGGGGACAGGCCCTATGGCTACACCTTC. Its translation is CASGDRPYGYTF.

This chain uses TRBV6-1 with TRBJ1-4; a possible D gene is TRBD1 (5 bases). The CDR3 sequence is 13 residues long. The germline V gene has CDR1 MNHNS and CDR2 SASEGT. Between the trimmed V and J ends, which lost 6 bases and 6 bases, there was a span of 11 bases. Here the CDR3 reads CASRGPQDEKLFF. For the CDR3, the DNA is TGTGCCAGCAGGGGGCCGCAAGATGAAAAACTGTTTTTT.

V is TRBV10-3 and J is TRBJ2-3; the D call may be TRBD1 or TRBD2 (6 bases each). V lost 4 bases to trimming and J lost 0 bases, with 14 bases between them. This CDR3 comprises 16 residues. Germline V lookup: CDR1 ENHRY, CDR2 SYGVKD. The CDR3 spells CAISGSGGPSTDTQYF. The CDR3 bases are TGTGCCATCAGTGGTTCCGGGGGCCCTAGCACAGATACGCAGTATTTT.

The chain employs TRBV15 and TRBJ2-3; TRBD1 agrees at 11 bases. The CDR3 covers 16 residues. The ends lost 3 bases at V and 6 bases at J; junction bases unmatched: 8. In germline, CDR1 is LNHNV, CDR2 YYDKDF (reference sequence). The CDR3 spells CATSSLGQGAGDTQYF. CDR3 in DNA: TGTGCCACCAGCAGCCTCGGACAGGGGGCTGGTGATACGCAGTATTTT.

The chain employs TRBV7-6 and TRBJ2-7, with D unclear. CDR1 is SGHVS and CDR2 is FNYEAQ in the germline V gene. CDR3 length: 15 amino acids. With 2 bases removed from V and 5 bases from J, the gap between germline ends came to 16 bases. DNA for the CDR3: TGTGCCAGCAGCTTAAAGTATGACGGCTTGGACGAGCAGTACTTC. It yields the protein CASSLKYDGLDEQYF.

The rearrangement joins TRBV15 to TRBJ1-2; D ambiguous. The CDR3 length is 14 residues. The germline V and J ends were trimmed by 3 bases and 8 bases, with 16 bases remaining between them. Per the germline V gene, CDR1 is LNHNV and CDR2 is YYDKDF (reference sequence). The CDR3 nucleotides are TGTGCCACCAGCAGTCCTGGTGGTCAGTGGGGCTACACCTTC. This translates into CATSSPGGQWGYTF.

The chain couples TRBV7-7 to TRBJ2-1; 10 bases match TRBD1. The CDR3 extends over 14 amino acids. The V gene's germline CDR1 is SSHAT and CDR2 FNYEAQ (reference sequence). V was clipped by 7 bases and J by 7 bases; unmatched bases: 7. CDR3 protein: CASIRQGAGNEQFF. For the CDR3, the DNA is TGTGCCAGCATCCGACAGGGGGCCGGGAATGAGCAGTTCTTC.

A few counts support this clone. The V gene is TRBV11-3, the J gene TRBJ2-1, with 8 bases fitting TRBD2. CDR1 and CDR2 (germline): SGHNT, YENEEA. With V trimmed by 1 base and J by 6 bases, 2 bases remained unmatched. The CDR3 contains 14 residues. CDR3 DNA: TGTGCCAGCAGCTTAGTAGCGGGATCCAATGAGCAGTTCTTC. Translation: CASSLVAGSNEQFF.